By share of the sample, the clone carrying this T cell receptor (beta chain) is medium-sized. Its antigen is unidentified. Template material for each sample was about 0.55 ug of bulk tumor genomic DNA. Taken during surgery, several biopsies per primary tumor were spaced as far apart as possible within the tumor mass. Each patient presented with untreated, newly diagnosed non-small cell lung cancer and received curative surgery. The sample originates from a study of immune heterogeneity within non-small cell lung tumors. About the study: Tumor histology was classified as squamous cell carcinoma in 4 cases, non-squamous carcinoma in 10 to 11 and not otherwise specified in 1.

CDR1 and CDR2 (germline): MNHEY, SMNVEV (reference sequence). The length of the CDR3 is 15 residues. The V and J ends lost 7 bases and 8 bases respectively, with 21 bases between them. It was a multiplex PCR that amplified TCR beta CDR3, with 32 V and 13 J primers. TCRdb passed the multiplex PCR reads through MiXCR, listing each CDR3 protein once. Of fewer than 25,000 distinct CDR3 sequences in the sample, under 35% were seen once. Overall study results and limits: Dominant CDR3 beta clonotypes repeated across a patient's tumor loci, while different loci held unique high-frequency clones. Individual patients mostly differed in their high-frequency T-cell receptor beta clonotypes.

The sequenced sample consisted of lung tumor tissue. The sequence was obtained from a man aged 35 to 55 with non-small cell lung cancer. This sequence joins TRBV27 and TRBJ2-1, with a tentative D call TRBD2 (6 bases). The CDR3 sequence is CASTRPGLLGDEQFF. In DNA form, the CDR3 reads TGTGCCAGCACCCGACCGGGACTTTTGGGCGATGAGCAGTTCTTC.